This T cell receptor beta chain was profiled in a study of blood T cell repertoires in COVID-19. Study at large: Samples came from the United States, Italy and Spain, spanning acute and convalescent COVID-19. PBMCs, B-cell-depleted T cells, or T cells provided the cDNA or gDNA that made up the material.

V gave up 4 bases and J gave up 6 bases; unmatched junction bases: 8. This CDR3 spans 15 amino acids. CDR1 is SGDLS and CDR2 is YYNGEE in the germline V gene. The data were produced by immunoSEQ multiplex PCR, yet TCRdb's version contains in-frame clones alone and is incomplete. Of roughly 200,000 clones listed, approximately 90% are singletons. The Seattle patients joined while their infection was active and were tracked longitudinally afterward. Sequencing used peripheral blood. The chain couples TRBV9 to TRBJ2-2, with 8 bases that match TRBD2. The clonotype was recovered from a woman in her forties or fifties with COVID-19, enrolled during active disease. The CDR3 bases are TGTGCCAGCAGCCCCGGGACTAGGAGTGCCGGGGAGCTGTTTTTT. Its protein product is CASSPGTRSAGELFF.